This T cell receptor (beta chain) originates from a study of T cells in Graves' hyperthyroidism and ophthalmopathy. Overall study context: It was at initial diagnosis, before any treatment, that peripheral blood was collected.

There are 11 residues in the CDR3. Germline CDR1 and CDR2: SGHRS and YFSETQ. Amplification yielded TCR beta CDR3 regions, with RNA transcripts as the source. TCR CDR3 regions were first amplified by RT-PCR with HTBI primers. One entry per CDR3 protein results from TCRdb running MiXCR on the multiplex PCR reads. This sample has about 350,000 distinct CDR3 sequences, with 11% to 15% found just once. Patients aged 18 to 65 had newly diagnosed hyperthyroidism of under 2 months' duration. This clonotype was seen ten or more times. One junction end does not reproduce the germline sequence, and a read error may be involved.

The sample taken for sequencing was blood. The sequence derives from a woman in her 30s with Graves' hyperthyroidism. V is TRBV5-1 and J is TRBJ2-5, with unresolved D. The CDR3 here is CASSIQETQYF. The CDR3 region has the DNA TGTGCCAGCAGCATACAAGAGACCCAGTACTTC.